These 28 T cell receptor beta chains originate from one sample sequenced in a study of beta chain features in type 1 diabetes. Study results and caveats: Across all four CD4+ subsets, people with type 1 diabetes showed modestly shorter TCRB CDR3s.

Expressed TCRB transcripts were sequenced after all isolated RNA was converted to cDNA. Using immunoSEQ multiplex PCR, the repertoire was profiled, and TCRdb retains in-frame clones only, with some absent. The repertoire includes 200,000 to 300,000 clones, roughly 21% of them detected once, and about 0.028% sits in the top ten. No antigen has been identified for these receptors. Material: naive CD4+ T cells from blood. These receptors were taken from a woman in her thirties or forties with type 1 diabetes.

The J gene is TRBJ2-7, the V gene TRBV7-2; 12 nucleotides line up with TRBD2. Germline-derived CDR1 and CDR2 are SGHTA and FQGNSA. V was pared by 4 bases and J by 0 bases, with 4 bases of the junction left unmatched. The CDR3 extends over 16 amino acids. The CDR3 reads CASSSPSGRVSYEQYF. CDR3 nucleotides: TGTGCCAGCAGCTCGCCTAGCGGGAGGGTCTCCTACGAGCAGTACTTC.

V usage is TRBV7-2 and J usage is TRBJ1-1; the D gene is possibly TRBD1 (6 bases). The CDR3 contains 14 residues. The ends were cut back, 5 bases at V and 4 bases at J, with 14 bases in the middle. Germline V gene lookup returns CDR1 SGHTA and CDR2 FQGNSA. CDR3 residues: CASSPLPQGTEAFF. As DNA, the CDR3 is TGTGCCAGCAGCCCTCTTCCACAGGGCACTGAAGCTTTCTTT.

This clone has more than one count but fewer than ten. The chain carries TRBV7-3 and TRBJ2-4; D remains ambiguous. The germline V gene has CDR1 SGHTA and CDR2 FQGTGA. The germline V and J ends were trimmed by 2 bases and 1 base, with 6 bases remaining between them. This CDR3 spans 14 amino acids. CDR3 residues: CASSLEKAKNIQYF. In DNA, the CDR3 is TGTGCCAGCAGCTTAGAGAAGGCCAAAAACATTCAGTACTTC.

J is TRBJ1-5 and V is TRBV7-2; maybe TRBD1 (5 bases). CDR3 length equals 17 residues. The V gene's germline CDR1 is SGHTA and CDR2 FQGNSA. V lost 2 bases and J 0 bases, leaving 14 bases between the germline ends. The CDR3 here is CASSLTGGPYSNQPQHF. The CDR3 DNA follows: TGTGCCAGCAGCTTAACGGGGGGTCCCTATAGCAATCAGCCCCAGCATTTT.

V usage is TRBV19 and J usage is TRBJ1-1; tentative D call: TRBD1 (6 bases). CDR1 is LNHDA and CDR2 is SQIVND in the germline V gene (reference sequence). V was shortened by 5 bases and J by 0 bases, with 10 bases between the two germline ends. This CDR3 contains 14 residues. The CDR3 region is CASSAGDMNTEAFF. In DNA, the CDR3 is TGTGCCAGTAGTGCAGGGGACATGAACACTGAAGCTTTCTTT.

CDR3 protein: CASSPPGSKQYF. CDR3 DNA: TGTGCCAGCAGTCCCCCGGGATCCAAGCAGTACTTC. V usage is TRBV25-1 and J usage is TRBJ2-7, with D tentatively TRBD2 (5 bases). CDR1 and CDR2 from the germline V gene are MGHDK and SYGVNS. This CDR3 spans 12 amino acids. Trimming removed 5 bases at V and 8 bases at J, with 13 bases between.

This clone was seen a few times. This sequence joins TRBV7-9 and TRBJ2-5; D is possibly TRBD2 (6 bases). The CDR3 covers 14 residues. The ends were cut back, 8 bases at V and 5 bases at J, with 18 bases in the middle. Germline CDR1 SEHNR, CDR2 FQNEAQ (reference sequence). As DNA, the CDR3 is TGTGCCAGCGACATGTTGGGAAGCGGGGAGACCCAGTACTTC. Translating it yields CASDMLGSGETQYF.

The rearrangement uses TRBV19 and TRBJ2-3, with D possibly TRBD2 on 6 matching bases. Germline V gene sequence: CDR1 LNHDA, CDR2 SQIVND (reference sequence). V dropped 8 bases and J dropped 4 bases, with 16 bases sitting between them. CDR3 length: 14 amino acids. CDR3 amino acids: CASRAGPAADTQYF. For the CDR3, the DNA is TGTGCCAGTCGGGCGGGACCAGCGGCAGATACGCAGTATTTT.

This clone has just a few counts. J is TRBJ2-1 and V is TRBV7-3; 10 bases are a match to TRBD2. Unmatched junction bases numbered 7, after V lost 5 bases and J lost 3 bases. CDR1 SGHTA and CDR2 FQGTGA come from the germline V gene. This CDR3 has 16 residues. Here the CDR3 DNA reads TGTGCCAGCAGCGCTCAGACTAGCGGGCTCTACAATGAGCAGTTCTTC. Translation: CASSAQTSGLYNEQFF. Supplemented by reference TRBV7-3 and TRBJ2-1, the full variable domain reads GAGVSQTPSNKVTEKGKYVELRCDPISGHTALYWYRQSLGQGPEFLIYFQGTGAADDSGLPNDRFFAVRPEGSVSTLKIQRTERGDSAVYLCASSAQTSGLYNEQFFGPGTRLTVL.

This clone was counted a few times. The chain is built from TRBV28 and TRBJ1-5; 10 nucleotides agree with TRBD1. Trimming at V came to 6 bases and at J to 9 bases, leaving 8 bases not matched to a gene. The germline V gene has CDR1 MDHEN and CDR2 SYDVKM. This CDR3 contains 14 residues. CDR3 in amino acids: CASSSGQGDMPQHF. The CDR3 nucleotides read TGTGCCAGCAGCTCCGGACAGGGGGATATGCCCCAGCATTTT.

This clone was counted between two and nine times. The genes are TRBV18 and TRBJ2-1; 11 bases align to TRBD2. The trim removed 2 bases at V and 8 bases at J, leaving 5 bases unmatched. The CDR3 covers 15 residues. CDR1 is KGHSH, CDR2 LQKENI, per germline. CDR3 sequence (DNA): TGTGCCAGCTCACCAGTAGCGGGAGGGCGCTATGAGCAGTTCTTC. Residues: CASSPVAGGRYEQFF.

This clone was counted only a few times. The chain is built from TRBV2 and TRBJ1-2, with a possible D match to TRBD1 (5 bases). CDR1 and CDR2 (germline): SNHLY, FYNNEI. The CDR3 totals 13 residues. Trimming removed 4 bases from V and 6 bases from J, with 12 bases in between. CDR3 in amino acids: CASSGGRGHGYTF. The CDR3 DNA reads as TGTGCCAGCAGTGGCGGGAGGGGCCATGGCTACACCTTC.

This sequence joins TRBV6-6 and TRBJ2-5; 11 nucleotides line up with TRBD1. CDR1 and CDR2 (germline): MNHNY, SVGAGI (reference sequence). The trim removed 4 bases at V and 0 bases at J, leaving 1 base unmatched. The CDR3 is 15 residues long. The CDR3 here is CASSWGQGDQETQYF. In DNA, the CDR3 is TGTGCCAGCAGTTGGGGACAGGGGGACCAAGAGACCCAGTACTTC.

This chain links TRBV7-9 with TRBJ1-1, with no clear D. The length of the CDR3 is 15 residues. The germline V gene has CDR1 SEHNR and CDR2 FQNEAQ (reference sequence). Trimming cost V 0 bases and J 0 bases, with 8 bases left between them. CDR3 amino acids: CASSLAGLLNTEAFF. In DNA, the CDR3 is TGTGCCAGCAGCTTAGCAGGACTTTTGAACACTGAAGCTTTCTTT.

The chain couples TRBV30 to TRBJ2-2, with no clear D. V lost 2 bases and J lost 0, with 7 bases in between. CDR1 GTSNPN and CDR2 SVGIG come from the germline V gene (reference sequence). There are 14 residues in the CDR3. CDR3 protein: CAWSMGANTGELFF. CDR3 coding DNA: TGTGCCTGGAGTATGGGCGCGAACACCGGGGAGCTGTTTTTT.

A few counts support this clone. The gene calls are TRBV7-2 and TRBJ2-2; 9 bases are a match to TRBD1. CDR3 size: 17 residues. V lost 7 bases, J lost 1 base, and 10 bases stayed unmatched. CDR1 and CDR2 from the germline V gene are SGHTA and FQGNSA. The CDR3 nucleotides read TGTGCCAGCACCCTCCTCCCGGGACAGGGGAACACCGGGGAGCTGTTTTTT. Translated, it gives CASTLLPGQGNTGELFF.

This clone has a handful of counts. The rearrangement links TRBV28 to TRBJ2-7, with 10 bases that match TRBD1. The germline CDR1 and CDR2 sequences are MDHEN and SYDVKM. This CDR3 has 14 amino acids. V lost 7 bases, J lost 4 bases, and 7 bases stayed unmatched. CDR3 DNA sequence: TGTGCCAGCACCCCAAGGACAGGGGGATACGAGCAGTACTTC. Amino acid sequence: CASTPRTGGYEQYF.

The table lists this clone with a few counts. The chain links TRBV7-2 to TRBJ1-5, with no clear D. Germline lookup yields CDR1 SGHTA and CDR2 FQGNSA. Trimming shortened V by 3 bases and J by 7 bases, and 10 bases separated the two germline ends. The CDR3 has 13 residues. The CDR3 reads CASSLRSGQPQHF. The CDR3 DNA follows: TGTGCCAGCAGCTTGCGGTCGGGACAGCCCCAGCATTTT.

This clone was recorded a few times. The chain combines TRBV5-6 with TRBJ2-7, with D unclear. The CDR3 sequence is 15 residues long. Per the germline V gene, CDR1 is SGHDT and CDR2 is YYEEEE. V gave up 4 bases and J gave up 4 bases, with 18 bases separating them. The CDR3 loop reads CASSPPGALRYEQYF. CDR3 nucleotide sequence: TGTGCCAGCAGCCCCCCGGGTGCCCTACGATACGAGCAGTACTTC. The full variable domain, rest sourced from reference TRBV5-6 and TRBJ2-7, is DAGVTQSPTHLIKTRGQQVTLRCSPKSGHDTVSWYQQALGQGPQFIFQYYEEEERQRGNFPDRFSGHQFPNYSSELNVNALLLGDSALYLCASSPPGALRYEQYFGPGTRLTVT.

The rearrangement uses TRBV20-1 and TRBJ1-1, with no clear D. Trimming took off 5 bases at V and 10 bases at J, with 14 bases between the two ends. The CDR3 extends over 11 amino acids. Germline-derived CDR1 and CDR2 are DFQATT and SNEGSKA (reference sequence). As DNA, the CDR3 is TGCAGTGCTTCCTCTTTGGGAGGAGCTTTCTTT. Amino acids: CSASSLGGAFF.

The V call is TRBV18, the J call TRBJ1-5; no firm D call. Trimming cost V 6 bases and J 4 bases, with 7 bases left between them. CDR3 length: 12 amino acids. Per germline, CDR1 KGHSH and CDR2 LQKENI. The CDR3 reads CASSPYNQPQHF. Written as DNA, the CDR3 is TGTGCCAGCTCCCCCTATAATCAGCCCCAGCATTTT. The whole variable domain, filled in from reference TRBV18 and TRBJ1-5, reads NAGVMQNPRHLVRRRGQEARLRCSPMKGHSHVYWYRQLPEEGLKFMVYLQKENIIDESGMPKERFSAEFPKEGPSILRIQQVVRGDSAAYFCASSPYNQPQHFGDGTRLSIL.

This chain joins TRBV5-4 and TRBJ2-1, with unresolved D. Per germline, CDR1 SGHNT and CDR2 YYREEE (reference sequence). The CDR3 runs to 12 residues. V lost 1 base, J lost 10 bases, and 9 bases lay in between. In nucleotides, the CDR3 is TGTGCCAGCAGCTTGAGAACCCAGGAGCAGTTCTTC. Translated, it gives CASSLRTQEQFF.

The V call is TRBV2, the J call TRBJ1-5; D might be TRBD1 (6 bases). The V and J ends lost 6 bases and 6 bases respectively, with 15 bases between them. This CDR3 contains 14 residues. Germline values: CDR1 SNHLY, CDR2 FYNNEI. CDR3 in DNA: TGTGCCAGCAGGCCCGGGGGGCCCGGTCAGCCCCAGCATTTT. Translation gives CASRPGGPGQPQHF.

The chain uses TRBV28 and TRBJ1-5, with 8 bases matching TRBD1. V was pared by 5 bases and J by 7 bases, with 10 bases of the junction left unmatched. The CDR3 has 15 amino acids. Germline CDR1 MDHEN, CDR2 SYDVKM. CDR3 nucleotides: TGTGCCAGCAGTCGCCCGACAGGGGAAGAACAGCCCCAGCATTTT. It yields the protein CASSRPTGEEQPQHF.

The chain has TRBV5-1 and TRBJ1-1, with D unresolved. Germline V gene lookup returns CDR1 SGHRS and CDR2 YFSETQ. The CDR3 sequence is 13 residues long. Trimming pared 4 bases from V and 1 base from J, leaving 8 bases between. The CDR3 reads CASSPGANTEAFF. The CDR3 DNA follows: TGCGCCAGCAGCCCGGGAGCGAACACTGAAGCTTTCTTT. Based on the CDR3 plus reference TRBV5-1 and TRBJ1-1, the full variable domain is KAGVTQTPRYLIKTRGQQVTLSCSPISGHRSVSWYQQTPGQGLQFLFEYFSETQRNKGNFPGRFSGRQFSNSRSEMNVSTLELGDSALYLCASSPGANTEAFFGQGTRLTVV.

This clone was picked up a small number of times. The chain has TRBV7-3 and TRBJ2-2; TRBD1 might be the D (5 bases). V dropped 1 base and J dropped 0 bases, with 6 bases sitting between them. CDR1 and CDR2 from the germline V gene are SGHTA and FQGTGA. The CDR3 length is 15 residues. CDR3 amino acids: CASSLRQTNTGELFF. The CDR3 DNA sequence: TGTGCCAGCAGCTTAAGACAGACGAACACCGGGGAGCTGTTTTTT.

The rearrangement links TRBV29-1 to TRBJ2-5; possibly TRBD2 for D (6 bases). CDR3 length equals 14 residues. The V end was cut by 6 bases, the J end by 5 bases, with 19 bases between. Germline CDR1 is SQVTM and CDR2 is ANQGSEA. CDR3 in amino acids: CSVDLGTGVETQYF. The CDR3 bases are TGCAGCGTGGACCTGGGGACTGGGGTGGAGACCCAGTACTTC.

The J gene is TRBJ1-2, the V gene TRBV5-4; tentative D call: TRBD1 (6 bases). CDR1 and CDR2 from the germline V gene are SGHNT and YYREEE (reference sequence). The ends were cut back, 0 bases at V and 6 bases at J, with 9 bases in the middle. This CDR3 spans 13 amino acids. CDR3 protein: CASSLDRDDGYTF. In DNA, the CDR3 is TGTGCCAGCAGCTTGGACAGGGACGATGGCTACACCTTC. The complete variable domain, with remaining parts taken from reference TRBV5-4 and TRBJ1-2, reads ETGVTQSPTHLIKTRGQQVTLRCSSQSGHNTVSWYQQALGQGPQFIFQYYREEENGRGNFPPRFSGLQFPNYSSELNVNALELDDSALYLCASSLDRDDGYTFGSGTRLTVV.